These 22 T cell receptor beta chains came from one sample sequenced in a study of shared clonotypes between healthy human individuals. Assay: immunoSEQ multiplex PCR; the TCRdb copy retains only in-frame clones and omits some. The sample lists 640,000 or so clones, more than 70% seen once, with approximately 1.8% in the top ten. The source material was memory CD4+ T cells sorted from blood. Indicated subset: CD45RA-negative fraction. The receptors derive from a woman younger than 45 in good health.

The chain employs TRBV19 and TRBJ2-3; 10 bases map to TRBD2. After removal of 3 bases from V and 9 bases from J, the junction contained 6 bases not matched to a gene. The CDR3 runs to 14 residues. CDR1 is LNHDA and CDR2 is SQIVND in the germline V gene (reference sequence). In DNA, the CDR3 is TGTGCCAGTAGTATCGGGACTAGCGCCCCCACGCAGTATTTT. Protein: CASSIGTSAPTQYF.

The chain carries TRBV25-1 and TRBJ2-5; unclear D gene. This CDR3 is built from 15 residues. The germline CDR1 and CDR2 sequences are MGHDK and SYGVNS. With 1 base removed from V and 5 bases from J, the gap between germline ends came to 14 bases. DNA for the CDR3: TGTGCCAGCAGTGAATCCCTAGAACCCCGGGAGACCCAGTACTTC. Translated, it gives CASSESLEPRETQYF.

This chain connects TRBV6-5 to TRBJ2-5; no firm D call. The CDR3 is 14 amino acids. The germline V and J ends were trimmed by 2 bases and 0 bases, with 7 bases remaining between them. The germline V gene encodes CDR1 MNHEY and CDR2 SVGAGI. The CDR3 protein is CASSYGWNQETQYF. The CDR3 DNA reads TGTGCCAGCAGTTACGGATGGAACCAAGAGACCCAGTACTTC.

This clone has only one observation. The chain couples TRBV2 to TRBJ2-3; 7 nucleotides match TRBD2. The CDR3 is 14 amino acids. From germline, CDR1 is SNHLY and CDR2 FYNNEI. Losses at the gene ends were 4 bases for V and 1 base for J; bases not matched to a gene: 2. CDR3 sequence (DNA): TGTGCCAGCAGTGTCAGCGGGGGCACAGATACGCAGTATTTT. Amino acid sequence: CASSVSGGTDTQYF.

Written as DNA, the CDR3 is TGTGCCAGCAGTTTAAGGGGCGCGGGGTATTATGGCTACACCTTC. Translation gives CASSLRGAGYYGYTF. This sequence joins TRBV28 and TRBJ1-2; tentative D call: TRBD1 (5 bases). The V gene lost 2 bases and the J gene lost 5 bases, with 15 bases spanning the gap. Germline V lookup: CDR1 MDHEN, CDR2 SYDVKM. The CDR3 totals 15 residues.

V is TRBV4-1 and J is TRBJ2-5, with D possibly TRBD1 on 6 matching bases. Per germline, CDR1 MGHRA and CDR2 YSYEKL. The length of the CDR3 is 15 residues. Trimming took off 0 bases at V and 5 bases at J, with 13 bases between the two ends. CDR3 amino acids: CASSQDPGQGETQYF. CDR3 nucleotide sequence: TGCGCCAGCAGCCAAGATCCCGGCCAGGGGGAGACCCAGTACTTC.

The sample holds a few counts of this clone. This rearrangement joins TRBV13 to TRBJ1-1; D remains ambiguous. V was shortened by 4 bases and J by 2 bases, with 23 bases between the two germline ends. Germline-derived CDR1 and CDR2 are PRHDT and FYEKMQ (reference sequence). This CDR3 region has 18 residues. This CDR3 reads CASSSQPRQSTLNTEAFF. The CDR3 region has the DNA TGTGCCAGCAGCTCCCAACCTAGACAAAGTACCTTAAACACTGAAGCTTTCTTT.

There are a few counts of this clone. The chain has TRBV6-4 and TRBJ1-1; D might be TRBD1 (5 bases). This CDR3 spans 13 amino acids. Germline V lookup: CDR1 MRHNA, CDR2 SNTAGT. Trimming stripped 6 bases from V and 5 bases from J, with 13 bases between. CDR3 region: CASSRDPRTEAFF. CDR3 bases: TGTGCCAGCAGCCGGGACCCTAGGACTGAAGCTTTCTTT.

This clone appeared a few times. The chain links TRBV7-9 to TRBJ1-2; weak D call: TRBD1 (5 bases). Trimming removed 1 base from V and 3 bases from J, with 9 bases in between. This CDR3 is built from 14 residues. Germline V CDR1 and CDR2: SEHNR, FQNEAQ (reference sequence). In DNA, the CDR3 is TGTGCCAGCAGCTTAGGACAGACGGACTATGGCTACACCTTC. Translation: CASSLGQTDYGYTF.

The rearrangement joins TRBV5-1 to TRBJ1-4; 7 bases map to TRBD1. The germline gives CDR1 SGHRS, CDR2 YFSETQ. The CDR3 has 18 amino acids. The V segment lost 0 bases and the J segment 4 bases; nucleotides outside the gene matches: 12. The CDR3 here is CASSLGRDRASGNEKLFF. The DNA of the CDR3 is TGCGCCAGCAGCTTGGGGAGGGACAGAGCGTCTGGTAATGAAAAACTGTTTTTT.

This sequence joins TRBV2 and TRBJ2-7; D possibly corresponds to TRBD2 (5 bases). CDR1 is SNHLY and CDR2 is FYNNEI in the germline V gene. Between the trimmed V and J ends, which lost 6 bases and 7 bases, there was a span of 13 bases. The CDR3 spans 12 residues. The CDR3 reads CASRAANSEQYF. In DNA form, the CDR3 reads TGTGCCAGCAGAGCGGCGAATTCTGAGCAGTACTTC.

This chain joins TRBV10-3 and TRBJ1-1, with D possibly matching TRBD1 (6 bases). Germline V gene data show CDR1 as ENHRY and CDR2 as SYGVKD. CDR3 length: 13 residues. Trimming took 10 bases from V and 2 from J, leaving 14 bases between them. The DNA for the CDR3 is TGTGCCACCGAGAGGGGGGGAAACACTGAAGCTTTCTTT. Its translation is CATERGGNTEAFF.

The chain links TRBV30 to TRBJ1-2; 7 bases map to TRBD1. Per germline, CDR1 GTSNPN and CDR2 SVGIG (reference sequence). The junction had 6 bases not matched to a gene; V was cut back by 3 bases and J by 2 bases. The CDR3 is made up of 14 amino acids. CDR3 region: CAWSDKGGNYGYTF. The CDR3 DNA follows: TGTGCCTGGAGCGACAAAGGGGGCAACTATGGCTACACCTTC.

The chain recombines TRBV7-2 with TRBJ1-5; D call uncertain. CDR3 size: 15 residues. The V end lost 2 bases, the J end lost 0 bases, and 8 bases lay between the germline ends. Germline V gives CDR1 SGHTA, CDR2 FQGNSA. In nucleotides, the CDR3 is TGTGCCAGCAGCTTAACTTGGGTTAGCAATCAGCCCCAGCATTTT. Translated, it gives CASSLTWVSNQPQHF.

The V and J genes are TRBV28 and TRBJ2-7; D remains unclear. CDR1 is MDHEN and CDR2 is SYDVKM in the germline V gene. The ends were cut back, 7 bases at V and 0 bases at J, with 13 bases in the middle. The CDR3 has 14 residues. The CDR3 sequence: CASISPQASYEQYF. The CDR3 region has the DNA TGTGCCAGCATCAGCCCCCAGGCCTCCTACGAGCAGTACTTC. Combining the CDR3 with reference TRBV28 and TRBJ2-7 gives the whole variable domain DVKVTQSSRYLVKRTGEKVFLECVQDMDHENMFWYRQDPGLGLRLIYFSYDVKMKEKGDIPEGYSVSREKKERFSLILESASTNQTSMYLCASISPQASYEQYFGPGTRLTVT.

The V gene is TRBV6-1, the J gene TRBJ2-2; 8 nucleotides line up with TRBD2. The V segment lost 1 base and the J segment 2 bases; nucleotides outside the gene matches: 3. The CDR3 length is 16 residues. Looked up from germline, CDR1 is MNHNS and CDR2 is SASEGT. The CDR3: CASSEGSGSNTGELFF. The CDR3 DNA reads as TGTGCCAGCAGTGAAGGGAGCGGGAGCAACACCGGGGAGCTGTTTTTT.

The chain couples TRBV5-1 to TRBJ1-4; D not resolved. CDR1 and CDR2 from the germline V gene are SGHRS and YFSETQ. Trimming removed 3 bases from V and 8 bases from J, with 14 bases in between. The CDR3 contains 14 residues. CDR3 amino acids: CASSSDGSGEKLFF. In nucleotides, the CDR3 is TGCGCCAGCAGCTCGGACGGCTCTGGAGAAAAACTGTTTTTT.

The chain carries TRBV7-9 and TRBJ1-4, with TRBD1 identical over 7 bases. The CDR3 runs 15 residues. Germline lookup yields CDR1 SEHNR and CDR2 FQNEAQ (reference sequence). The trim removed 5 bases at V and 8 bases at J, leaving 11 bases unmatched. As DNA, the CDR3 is TGTGCCAGCAGCCAAAAAGGGGGCCCCAGAGAAAAACTGTTTTTT. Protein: CASSQKGGPREKLFF. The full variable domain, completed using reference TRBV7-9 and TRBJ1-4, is DTGVSQNPRHKITKRGQNVTFRCDPISEHNRLYWYRQTLGQGPEFLTYFQNEAQLEKSRLLSDRFSAERPKGSFSTLEIQRTEQGDSAMYLCASSQKGGPREKLFFGSGTQLSVL.

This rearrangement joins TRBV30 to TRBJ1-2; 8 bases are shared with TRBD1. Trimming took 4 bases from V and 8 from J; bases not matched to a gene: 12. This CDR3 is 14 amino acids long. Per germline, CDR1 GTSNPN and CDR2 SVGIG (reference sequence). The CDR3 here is CAWTPGGTGPGYTF. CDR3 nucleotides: TGTGCCTGGACCCCCGGAGGGACAGGCCCCGGCTACACCTTC.

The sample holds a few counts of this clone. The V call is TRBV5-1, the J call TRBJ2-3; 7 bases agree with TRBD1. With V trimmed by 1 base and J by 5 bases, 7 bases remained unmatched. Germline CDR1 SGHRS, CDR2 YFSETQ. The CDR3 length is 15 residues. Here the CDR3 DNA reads TGCGCCAGCAGCTTGAGAGCAGGGGGTGAAGATACGCAGTATTTT. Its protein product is CASSLRAGGEDTQYF.

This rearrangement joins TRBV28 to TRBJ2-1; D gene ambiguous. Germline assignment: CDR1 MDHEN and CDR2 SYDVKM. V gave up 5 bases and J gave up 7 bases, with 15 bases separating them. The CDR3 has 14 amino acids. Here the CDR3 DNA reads TGTGCCAGCAGTCTCAGCTTGGAATTTAATGAGCAGTTCTTC. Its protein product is CASSLSLEFNEQFF.

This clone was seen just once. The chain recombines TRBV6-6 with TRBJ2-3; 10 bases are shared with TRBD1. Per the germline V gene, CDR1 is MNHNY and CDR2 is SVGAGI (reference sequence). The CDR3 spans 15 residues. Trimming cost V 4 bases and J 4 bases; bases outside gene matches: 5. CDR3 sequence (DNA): TGTGCCAGCAGTTCCCGGACAGGGGGATCAGATACGCAGTATTTT. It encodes CASSSRTGGSDTQYF.